This T cell receptor (beta chain) was documented in a study of T cell responses to AZD1222 COVID-19 vaccine. On the study more broadly: Pooled in the analysis were second doses at about 4 or about 12 weeks. Study-wide findings and caveats: Clonal diversity may have been underestimated, and the donors were mostly white British, with more females than males.

Regarding this clone: The antigen is unknown.

Clones were read by immunoSEQ multiplex PCR, and TCRdb kept only the in-frame ones, dropping some. The data hold over 70,000 clones, with 85% observed a single time. The sample in question was peripheral blood, obtained on day 0 of AZD1222 vaccination. The clonotype was recovered from an adult in good health.

The CDR3 DNA reads TGTGCCAGCAGGAGGGAGGGGGGGACTGAAGCTTTCTTT. Amino acid sequence: CASRREGGTEAFF. V gene TRBV6-5 combines with J gene TRBJ1-1, with a possible D match to TRBD1 (6 bases). This CDR3 region has 13 residues. V lost 6 bases, J lost 5 bases, and 13 bases lay in between. Germline assignment: CDR1 MNHEY and CDR2 SVGAGI.